Listed below are T cell receptor beta chains from one sample, sequenced in a study of blood T cell repertoires in COVID-19. Profiled with immunoSEQ multiplex PCR; TCRdb holds only in-frame clones, not every one. This table holds roughly 87,000 clones, about 85% found once. The sequencing sample was made of peripheral blood. Receptors originate from a woman of 80 years or more with COVID-19, enrolled during active disease. Both conserved end residues are part of each CDR3. A D gene is named only where the DNA matches it firmly. The size field is filled for only some rows; it gives once, few, many or a size class.

d_call,v_call,j_call,clone_size,cdr3_aa,cdr3_nt
TRBD1,TRBV5-1,TRBJ2-1,NA,CASSVTGWVDEQFF,TGCGCCAGCAGCGTGACAGGGTGGGTCGATGAGCAGTTCTTC
TRBD2,TRBV5-8,TRBJ2-5,NA,CASSSGVAGGPYQETQYF,TGTGCCAGCAGCTCCGGGGTAGCGGGGGGACCGTACCAAGAGACCCAGTACTTC
TRBD2,TRBV7-2,TRBJ2-5,NA,CASRRTSGGVETQYF,TGTGCCAGCCGGCGAACTAGCGGGGGAGTGGAGACCCAGTACTTC
NA,TRBV19,TRBJ1-5,NA,CASRRAADRSFNQPQHF,TGTGCCAGTCGTCGAGCGGCCGACCGATCTTTCAATCAGCCCCAGCATTTT
NA,TRBV2,TRBJ2-3,once,CASSGSARATDTQYF,TGTGCCAGCAGTGGATCTGCGAGGGCCACAGATACGCAGTATTTT
NA,TRBV29-1,TRBJ2-2,few,CSVEVRVNTGELFF,TGCAGCGTTGAAGTCAGGGTGAACACCGGGGAGCTGTTTTTT
NA,TRBV5-1,TRBJ1-2,few,CASSLRQHYGYTF,TGCGCCAGCAGCCTCCGACAGCACTATGGCTACACCTTC
TRBD1,TRBV14,TRBJ2-7,NA,CASSQVGDRSHEQYF,TGTGCCAGCAGCCAAGTAGGGGACAGGTCCCACGAGCAGTACTTC
NA,TRBV27,TRBJ1-1,NA,CASSLRGRGNTEAFF,TGTGCCAGCAGTTTACGGGGGAGGGGGAACACTGAAGCTTTCTTT
TRBD1,TRBV19,TRBJ1-2,NA,CASSPPTGAYGYTF,TGTGCCAGTAGTCCTCCGACAGGGGCTTATGGCTACACCTTC
NA,TRBV25-1,TRBJ2-7,NA,CASSEFPLQYF,TGTGCCAGCAGTGAATTCCCTTTGCAGTACTTC
TRBD2,TRBV9,TRBJ2-3,NA,CASSFSGQGTDTQYF,TGTGCCAGCAGCTTTAGCGGGCAGGGAACAGATACGCAGTATTTT
NA,TRBV29-1,TRBJ2-2,NA,CSAEETGELFF,TGCAGCGCCGAGGAGACCGGGGAGCTGTTTTTT
NA,TRBV7-3,TRBJ2-1,NA,CASSVMSGGIYNEQFF,TGTGCCAGCAGCGTTATGAGCGGAGGGATTTACAATGAGCAGTTCTTC
NA,TRBV27,TRBJ2-7,once,CASSPTAPRYEQYF,TGTGCCAGCAGTCCCACGGCCCCGAGGTACGAGCAGTACTTC
NA,TRBV27,TRBJ1-1,NA,CASSLYRTGNTEAFF,TGTGCCAGCAGTTTATATCGGACTGGGAACACTGAAGCTTTCTTT
NA,TRBV12-3/TRBV12-4,TRBJ2-1,NA,CASRTQGYEQFF,TGTGCCAGCAGAACCCAGGGGTATGAGCAGTTCTTC
NA,TRBV5-1,TRBJ1-1,few,CASSLREYTEAFF,TGCGCCAGCAGCTTGAGGGAGTACACTGAAGCTTTCTTT
NA,TRBV7-2,TRBJ2-2,NA,CASSLGLHTGELFF,TGTGCCAGCAGCCTGGGACTGCACACCGGGGAGCTGTTTTTT
TRBD1,TRBV19,TRBJ2-2,NA,CASSTIRDRGLSNTGELFF,TGTGCCAGTAGTACCATCCGGGACAGGGGACTTTCGAACACCGGGGAGCTGTTTTTT
TRBD1,TRBV9,TRBJ1-6,NA,CASSTGTGRISPLHF,TGTGCCAGCAGCACAGGGACAGGGAGAATTTCACCCCTCCACTTT
NA,TRBV2,TRBJ1-4,NA,CASSETGGRNEKLFF,TGTGCCAGCAGTGAAACGGGGGGCCGGAATGAAAAACTGTTTTTT
TRBD2,TRBV5-1,TRBJ2-1,NA,CASSSIAGENEQFF,TGCGCCAGCAGCTCTATAGCGGGAGAGAATGAGCAGTTCTTC
NA,TRBV5-1,TRBJ2-5,NA,CASSFESQETQYF,TGCGCCAGCAGCTTCGAGTCCCAAGAGACCCAGTACTTC
TRBD2,TRBV5-5,TRBJ2-1,NA,CASSLASGGEQFF,TGTGCCAGCAGCTTAGCTAGCGGCGGTGAGCAGTTCTTC
NA,TRBV11-2,TRBJ2-3,NA,CASSFHAETDTQYF,TGTGCCAGCAGCTTCCACGCAGAAACAGATACGCAGTATTTT
NA,TRBV9,TRBJ1-1,NA,CASSPLTANTEAFF,TGTGCCAGCAGCCCATTGACAGCTAACACTGAAGCTTTCTTT
TRBD1,TRBV7-3,TRBJ1-2,once,CASSPTGAGGYTF,TGTGCCAGCAGCCCAACAGGGGCGGGTGGCTACACCTTC
NA,TRBV19,TRBJ1-5,NA,CASSIDLWRDPGQPQHF,TGTGCCAGTAGTATAGATCTATGGAGGGACCCTGGCCAGCCCCAGCATTTT
NA,TRBV6-1,TRBJ1-2,NA,CASSEGWGSNYGYTF,TGTGCCAGCAGTGAAGGCTGGGGCTCTAACTATGGCTACACCTTC
NA,TRBV7-2,TRBJ2-3,NA,CASSLRLWGQEGTDTQYF,TGTGCCAGCAGCTTAAGGCTTTGGGGGCAGGAGGGCACAGATACGCAGTATTTT
NA,TRBV2,TRBJ1-3,few,CASAGQGNTIYF,TGTGCCAGCGCCGGACAGGGAAACACCATATATTTT
TRBD2,TRBV3-1/TRBV3-2,TRBJ2-1,NA,CASSQLADSYNEQFF,TGTGCCAGCAGCCAGCTAGCGGATTCCTACAATGAGCAGTTCTTC
TRBD2,TRBV4-1,TRBJ2-3,NA,CASSQGTSGGGTDTQYF,TGCGCCAGCAGCCAAGGAACTAGCGGGGGAGGCACAGATACGCAGTATTTT
TRBD2,TRBV7-3,TRBJ2-3,NA,CASSLNSGGAHDTQYF,TGTGCCAGCAGCTTAAACAGCGGGGGGGCACACGATACGCAGTATTTT
TRBD1,TRBV7-9,TRBJ1-1,NA,CASSQQGAGEAFF,TGTGCCAGCAGCCAACAGGGGGCGGGTGAAGCTTTCTTT
NA,TRBV30,TRBJ1-2,NA,CAWSVMIATTF,TGTGCCTGGAGTGTAATGATAGCTACTACCTTC
TRBD2,TRBV7-2,TRBJ2-5,NA,CASSPSQSLAGDRGYF,TGTGCCAGCAGCCCTAGCCAATCACTAGCGGGTGACCGGGGATACTTC
NA,TRBV4-2,TRBJ1-2,NA,CASSVAVGGTLNYGYTF,TGTGCCAGCAGCGTAGCCGTGGGGGGAACCCTTAACTATGGCTACACCTTC
NA,TRBV4-2,TRBJ2-2,NA,CASSPGLGNTGELFF,TGTGCCAGCAGCCCAGGACTGGGGAACACCGGGGAGCTGTTTTTT
NA,TRBV2,TRBJ2-2,NA,CASSLARDTGELFF,TGTGCCAGCAGTCTAGCGAGAGACACCGGGGAGCTGTTTTTT
TRBD1,TRBV12-5,TRBJ2-7,NA,CASGPSLGQGRYEQYF,TGTGCTAGTGGACCCTCTTTGGGACAGGGTAGGTACGAGCAGTACTTC
TRBD2,TRBV4-3,TRBJ2-3,NA,CASSREGRGGFNTQYF,TGCGCCAGCAGCCGCGAGGGGCGCGGGGGGTTCAATACGCAGTATTTT
NA,TRBV27,TRBJ1-1,NA,CASSFQGNTEAFF,TGTGCCAGCAGTTTCCAGGGGAACACTGAAGCTTTCTTT
NA,TRBV5-5,TRBJ1-4,NA,CASSSRAPKTDTNEKLFF,TGTGCCAGCAGCTCCCGGGCACCAAAGACAGACACTAATGAAAAACTGTTTTTT
TRBD2,TRBV18,TRBJ2-3,NA,CASSRGLAGIGTDTQYF,TGTGCCAGCTCAAGGGGACTAGCGGGGATCGGCACAGATACGCAGTATTTT
NA,TRBV21-1,TRBJ2-7,once,CASSAKAEQNRVSYEQYF,TGTGCCAGCAGCGCAAAGGCGGAGCAGAACAGGGTCTCCTACGAGCAGTACTTC
TRBD1,TRBV6-5,TRBJ1-2,NA,CASSTTGIYGYTF,TGTGCCAGCAGCACGACAGGGATCTATGGCTACACCTTC
TRBD1,TRBV5-1,TRBJ2-1,NA,CASSLGPMTGSLNEQFF,TGCGCCAGCAGCTTGGGTCCTATGACAGGGTCTCTCAATGAGCAGTTCTTC
TRBD1,TRBV6-5,TRBJ1-5,NA,CASSLTGANQPQHF,TGTGCCAGCAGTCTGACAGGGGCTAATCAGCCCCAGCATTTT
TRBD1,TRBV19,TRBJ2-7,NA,CASSGTGGSYEQYF,TGTGCCAGTAGTGGGACAGGGGGCTCCTACGAGCAGTACTTC
TRBD1,TRBV6-5,TRBJ2-3,NA,CASSLYRGRADTQYF,TGTGCCAGCAGTTTATACAGGGGGCGCGCAGATACGCAGTATTTT
TRBD1,TRBV6-1,TRBJ1-2,NA,CASSEPYAGGIYGYTF,TGTGCCAGCAGTGAGCCTTATGCAGGGGGCATCTATGGCTACACCTTC
NA,TRBV7-2,TRBJ1-6,NA,CASSLRSGTTRSSQPLHF,TGTGCCAGCAGCTTACGGTCCGGAACTACCCGTTCGTCCCAACCCCTCCACTTT